These 22 T cell receptor beta chains were all obtained from the same sample, sequenced in a study of blood T cell repertoires in COVID-19. Some clones are missing from TCRdb's copy, which holds only in-frame ones; the method was immunoSEQ multiplex PCR. Among about 130,000 clones listed, roughly nine tenths were seen once. The sample taken for sequencing was peripheral blood. Receptor source: a man between 45 and 60 years old with active COVID-19.

This clone showed up just once. CDR3 protein: CASNQGAGGYTF. CDR3 nucleotides: TGTGCCAGTAATCAGGGGGCAGGGGGCTACACCTTC. The rearrangement uses TRBV9 and TRBJ1-2; 8 nucleotides match TRBD1. Germline loops: CDR1 SGDLS, CDR2 YYNGEE. V was clipped by 8 bases and J by 8 bases; unmatched bases: 8. The CDR3 is made up of 12 amino acids.

This chain joins TRBV7-2 and TRBJ1-5; the match to TRBD1 covers 8 bases. CDR3 length equals 15 residues. The germline CDR1 and CDR2 sequences are SGHTA and FQGNSA. The V segment lost 4 bases and the J segment 3 bases; nucleotides outside the gene matches: 5. The CDR3 sequence is CASSSDRAINQPQHF. The CDR3 nucleotides are TGTGCCAGCAGCTCGGACAGGGCCATCAATCAGCCCCAGCATTTT.

Only one count was recorded for this clone. The CDR3 spells CASSEIAGGIYEQFF. The CDR3 coding sequence is TGTGCCAGCAGTGAGATAGCGGGGGGAATCTATGAGCAGTTCTTC. This rearrangement joins TRBV6-1 to TRBJ2-1, with 10 bases matching TRBD2. This CDR3 has 15 amino acids. The V gene's germline CDR1 is MNHNS and CDR2 SASEGT. V shed 3 bases and J 8 bases; nucleotides not matched to a gene: 7.

The chain employs TRBV29-1 and TRBJ1-2; D is uncertain. The V end lost 6 bases, the J end lost 4 bases, and 18 bases lay between the germline ends. Germline V gene lookup returns CDR1 SQVTM and CDR2 ANQGSEA. This CDR3 has 14 residues. The CDR3 DNA sequence: TGCAGCGTCGTCGGCGCGGAGACTGGCTATGGCTACACCTTC. It translates to CSVVGAETGYGYTF.

The chain carries TRBV5-5 and TRBJ1-1, with a weak D call TRBD1 (6 bases). The CDR3 length is 13 residues. Germline V lookup: CDR1 SGHKS, CDR2 YYEKEE (reference sequence). Trimming took 1 base from V and 4 from J, leaving 8 bases between them. The CDR3 region is CASSLQGSTEAFF. The CDR3 region has the DNA TGTGCCAGCAGCTTGCAGGGGAGCACTGAAGCTTTCTTT.

The chain carries TRBV20-1 and TRBJ1-1; 9 bases line up with TRBD1. The V gene end was trimmed by 5 bases and the J gene end by 11 bases; junction bases not matched to a gene: 6. Germline assignment: CDR1 DFQATT and CDR2 SNEGSKA (reference sequence). The CDR3 runs to 11 residues. CDR3 bases: TGCAGTGCTCACCGGGACAGGGAGGCTTTCTTT. As protein: CSAHRDREAFF.

This chain joins TRBV6-1 and TRBJ2-3, with 7 bases lining up with TRBD1. V lost 3 bases and J lost 3; bases outside the gene matches: 9. The CDR3 covers 16 residues. Germline CDR1 MNHNS, CDR2 SASEGT. CDR3 sequence reads: CASSETGSLRTDTQYF. DNA for the CDR3: TGTGCCAGCAGTGAGACAGGGTCCCTACGTACAGATACGCAGTATTTT.

The gene calls are TRBV7-2 and TRBJ2-2, with 8 bases matching TRBD2. Germline CDR1 and CDR2: SGHTA and FQGNSA. This CDR3 is built from 18 residues. V lost 5 bases, J lost 7 bases, and 18 bases stayed unmatched. The CDR3 DNA reads TGTGCCAGCAGCCCTCACCCGCGAGCGGGAGAGTATATCGGGGAGCTGTTTTTT. Translating gives CASSPHPRAGEYIGELFF.

This chain connects TRBV2 to TRBJ1-5; a possible D gene is TRBD1 (6 bases). The V gene's germline CDR1 is SNHLY and CDR2 FYNNEI. Trimming took 2 bases from V and 4 from J, leaving 9 bases between them. The CDR3 consists of 14 residues. CDR3 loop: CASSEWTANQPQHF. CDR3 nucleotide sequence: TGTGCCAGCAGTGAATGGACAGCTAATCAGCCCCAGCATTTT.

The rearrangement links TRBV12-3 or TRBV12-4 to TRBJ1-1; 7 bases align to TRBD1. With 2 bases clipped from V and 8 bases from J, the junction kept 2 bases outside the gene matches. This CDR3 region has 12 residues. The CDR3 here is CASSLMGQEAFF. The CDR3 DNA is TGTGCCAGCAGTTTAATGGGACAGGAAGCTTTCTTT.

The V and J genes are TRBV5-1 and TRBJ1-3; 9 positions agree with TRBD1. CDR1 and CDR2 from the germline V gene are SGHRS and YFSETQ. J lost 4 bases, V lost 2 bases, and 10 bases had no gene match. CDR3 length: 17 residues. CDR3 DNA: TGCGCCAGCAGCTTACCGGGACAGGGAAAGGGAGGAAACACCATATATTTT. Translating it yields CASSLPGQGKGGNTIYF.

The V and J genes are TRBV6-5 and TRBJ2-3, with a tentative D call TRBD2 (5 bases). V was clipped by 4 bases and J by 2 bases, with 13 bases between them. Per germline, CDR1 MNHEY and CDR2 SVGAGI. This CDR3 is built from 15 residues. The CDR3 reads CASSFSSWATDTQYF. The DNA for the CDR3 is TGTGCCAGCAGTTTTTCTAGCTGGGCCACAGATACGCAGTATTTT.

The chain is built from TRBV30 and TRBJ2-1; 9 nucleotides agree with TRBD2. Germline loops: CDR1 GTSNPN, CDR2 SVGIG (reference sequence). Trimming removed 5 bases from V and 9 bases from J; junction bases left unmatched: 14. The CDR3 runs to 15 residues. The CDR3 DNA reads as TGTGCCTGGGGAGGGGGTAGCGGGAGCTTCAGTGAGCAGTTCTTC. This encodes CAWGGGSGSFSEQFF.

The V call is TRBV19, the J call TRBJ1-5; D is undetermined. V was trimmed by 1 base and J by 9 bases, leaving 13 bases between them. CDR3 length: 14 residues. CDR1 is LNHDA, CDR2 SQIVND, per germline (reference sequence). The CDR3 nucleotides read TGTGCCAGTAGTATAGTACAGCTTATTCGGCCCCAGCATTTT. Amino acids: CASSIVQLIRPQHF.

This clone has just a few counts. This chain joins TRBV27 and TRBJ1-5, with D possibly being TRBD1 (5 bases). The CDR3 is 14 residues long. Trimming cost V 6 bases and J 6 bases, with 15 bases left between them. Germline V gene lookup returns CDR1 MNHEY and CDR2 SMNVEV (reference sequence). The CDR3 sequence is CASRRGGSSQPQHF. The CDR3 DNA reads as TGTGCCAGCAGACGCGGGGGTTCGAGTCAGCCCCAGCATTTT.

The table lists this clone with a count of one. The chain has TRBV12-3 or TRBV12-4 and TRBJ2-3, with TRBD2 as a possible D gene (5 bases). Between the trimmed V and J ends, which lost 6 bases and 5 bases, there was a span of 12 bases. The length of the CDR3 is 13 residues. The CDR3 nucleotides read TGTGCCAGCAGCTTCTTCGCGGGAGATACGCAGTATTTT. Amino acid sequence: CASSFFAGDTQYF.

This chain connects TRBV6-5 to TRBJ1-5; TRBD1 matches 9 bases. The CDR3 length is 14 residues. CDR1 and CDR2 (germline): MNHEY, SVGAGI. With 5 bases clipped from V and 4 bases from J, the junction kept 3 bases outside the gene matches. CDR3 DNA sequence: TGTGCCAGCAGTACGACAGGGGGGAATCAGCCCCAGCATTTT. Translated, it gives CASSTTGGNQPQHF.

The chain joins TRBV9 to TRBJ2-1; D remains unclear. V gave up 0 bases and J gave up 4 bases, with 8 bases separating them. Germline CDR1 reads SGDLS; CDR2 reads YYNGEE. This CDR3 contains 14 residues. CDR3 loop: CASSVAGTYNEQFF. The CDR3 region has the DNA TGTGCCAGCAGCGTAGCGGGTACTTACAATGAGCAGTTCTTC.

The chain uses TRBV6-5 and TRBJ2-1, with a weak D call TRBD2 (7 bases). CDR3 length equals 15 residues. Germline V gene data show CDR1 as MNHEY and CDR2 as SVGAGI. Trimming stripped 5 bases from V and 3 bases from J, with 14 bases between. In DNA form, the CDR3 reads TGTGCCAGCAGTCCGGGGGGACAAAACTACAATGAGCAGTTCTTC. Amino acids: CASSPGGQNYNEQFF.

The CDR3 protein is CASSNSGGGYEQYF. The CDR3, as DNA: TGTGCCAGCAGCAATAGCGGGGGGGGATACGAGCAGTACTTC. The chain combines TRBV13 with TRBJ2-7; 11 nucleotides match TRBD2. Trimming cost V 5 bases and J 4 bases; bases outside gene matches: 4. The CDR3 covers 14 residues. The V gene's germline CDR1 is PRHDT and CDR2 FYEKMQ (reference sequence).

The V gene is TRBV19, the J gene TRBJ1-2; TRBD1 matches at 8 bases. CDR1 LNHDA and CDR2 SQIVND come from the germline V gene (reference sequence). V lost 8 bases, J lost 2 bases, and 19 bases stayed unmatched. The CDR3 runs to 18 residues. The CDR3 coding sequence is TGTGCCAGTGGAAACAGGGGGATGAGGGGAAAGACGAACTATGGCTACACCTTC. It is translated as CASGNRGMRGKTNYGYTF.

The genes are TRBV4-2 and TRBJ2-7; maybe TRBD1 (5 bases). Trimming left V 1 base short and J 9 bases short, with 13 bases between. The germline V gene has CDR1 LGHNA and CDR2 YNFKEQ. The CDR3 consists of 13 residues. In nucleotides, the CDR3 is TGTGCCAGCAGCCAAGGGGGATCCCAGGGGCAGTACTTC. It yields the protein CASSQGGSQGQYF.